The sequence of this TCR beta chain was determined in a study of cytomegalovirus exposure and HLA in healthy donors. Findings and limits, study-wide: In an earlier analysis, productive rearrangement rates for most beta V segments clustered near 87% or 30%.

Germline V gives CDR1 SEHNR, CDR2 FQNEAQ (reference sequence). CDR3 size: 14 residues. Trimming stripped 7 bases from V and 5 bases from J, with 17 bases between. This clone has more than one count but fewer than ten. Its matching antigen is unknown. It was with 60 Vbeta and 13 Jbeta primers that the PCR ran. Libraries were prepared by immunoSEQ multiplex PCR; TCRdb keeps only in-frame clonotypes and omits some of them. The sample lists tens of thousands of clones, around 84% occurring once. The chain employs TRBV7-9 and TRBJ1-2, with D tentatively TRBD1 (5 bases). Sequenced material: PBMCs. The sequence came from a man between 18 and 35 years old in good health and CMV-seronegative. The CDR3 sequence: CASNTRAGLYGYTF. As DNA, the CDR3 is TGTGCCAGCAACACTCGGGCAGGGTTATATGGCTACACCTTC.